This T cell receptor (beta chain) appears in the sequencing data of a study of blood T cell repertoires in COVID-19 (dated by TCRdb to the early 2020s). Broadly, across the study: The collaborator samples originated in the United States, Italy and Spain and spanned the acute and convalescent phases of COVID-19. A freely available public database, intended as a resource for researchers studying the immune response to SARS-CoV-2, is where the repertoires were released. The prospective study material was composed of cDNA or gDNA derived from T cells, B-cell-depleted T cells, or PBMCs. Samples were obtained from the ongoing ImmuneRACE study (first 160 participants) and from about 1,300 subjects provided by 6 global collaborators. The sample metadata nearly always contained a de-identified subject ID, COVID-19 status, age in years and sex. Deeply sampled blood TCRbeta repertoires from subjects exposed to, actively infected with, or recovered from COVID-19 were included in the dataset. HLA class I and class II types, where available, came from metadata supplied by the sample provider rather than from assay-based typing.

TCRbeta CDR3 regions were amplified from genomic DNA using the immunoSEQ Assay, a bias-controlled multiplex PCR. On the study's bioinformatics: Nucleated cell counts per sample were estimated from amplification of reference gene primers within the assay. Sequence reads were collapsed and filtered to measure the absolute abundance of every unique TCRbeta CDR3 rearrangement. Productive Simpson clonality was computed per sample as the square root of Simpson's diversity index over productive rearrangements. Drawn from immuneACCESS, this table holds only the in-frame rearrangements with V and J called that TCRdb kept. Clones are partly lost; checked studies trace under half to an unresolved V gene and leave the rest unexplained. V, J and clone size reflect that table, while D and trimming were determined from the DNA. This sample is represented by approximately 200,000 clones; over 75% of them were singletons. The ten most abundant clones make up 1.9% of the sample.

Whole blood was collected in K2EDTA tubes by collaborating institutions according to the institutions' own protocols. Collaborator samples were shipped for TCRbeta analysis as frozen whole blood, isolated PBMCs, or DNA extracted from either sample type. Concerning this clone itself: The antigen it binds to is not known. Within one base of it there is no much larger clone, and no base qualities were kept.

Findings and caveats that apply to the study as a whole: The quantity of clinical and demographic metadata differed by source and by participant and was supplied without curation.

Looking up the germline V gene (reference sequence) yields CDR1 GTSNPN and CDR2 SVGIG. V lost 0 bases and J lost 0 bases, and the count of bases not matched to a germline gene is 10. The CDR3 has 18 amino acids, counting the end cysteine and phenylalanine. The DNA shown is the 54-base CDR3, in frame from base 1. This receptor was taken from a man aged 35 to 55 with active or convalescent COVID-19. The chain was built from TRBV30 and TRBJ2-3, with 9 junctional bases fitting TRBD2. Source material: peripheral blood. The CDR3 protein: CAWSVRRLAATSTDTQYF. The bases read TGTGCCTGGAGTGTACGGAGACTAGCGGCAACTAGCACAGATACGCAGTATTTT.